What follows describes a single T cell receptor (beta chain). What it binds is not known. The source of the sample is a study of B cell selection in AIRE deficiency. Study-wide results and caveats: CDR3s were shorter in shared Treg sequences, reflecting few non-templated nucleotide insertions. Of approximately 4,000 shared Treg TCRbeta sequences, about 32% were healthy-only, just over 9% patient-only. Patient Tconv cells held approximately 30% of Treg sequences shared by healthy donors.

Using immunoSEQ multiplex PCR, the repertoire was profiled, and TCRdb retains in-frame clones only, with some absent. The sample shows fewer than 30,000 clones, about 95% of them seen only once. The sorted conventional CD4 T cells were gated as CD4+CD127+. This clonotype originated in a human donor in good health. Material: CD4+CD127+ conventional T cells sorted from PBMCs.

The CDR3 sequence: CASSQEVLSTDTQYF. In DNA, the CDR3 is TGTGCCAGCAGCCAAGAAGTTCTTAGCACAGATACGCAGTATTTT. This chain links TRBV4-2 with TRBJ2-3; D remains unclear. The ends were cut back, 0 bases at V and 0 bases at J, with 7 bases in the middle. CDR1 and CDR2 from the germline V gene are LGHNA and YNFKEQ. The CDR3 has 15 amino acids.